The clone carrying this T cell receptor beta chain was seen a few times. Cells were frozen in aliquots of around 540,000, and one aliquot per fraction was sequenced. Using immunoSEQ multiplex PCR, the repertoire was profiled, and TCRdb retains in-frame clones only, with some absent. Among about 2,400 clones listed, approximately 59% were seen once. V shed 5 bases and J shed 5 bases, with 10 bases lying between them. The CDR3 loop spans 13 amino acids. CDR1 is SNHLY, CDR2 FYNNEI, per germline. The sample belongs to a study of coeliac disease. Study background: Disease groups: newly diagnosed active, refractory type I, gluten-free-diet controlled.

What was sequenced was intraepithelial lymphocytes from the gut. This receptor was identified in a woman aged 70-85 years with celiac disease on a gluten-free diet. The chain employs TRBV2 and TRBJ1-5; maybe TRBD1 (5 bases). This chain's CDR3 is CASSQQGDQPQHF. Written as DNA, the CDR3 is TGTGCCAGCAGTCAACAAGGGGATCAGCCCCAGCATTTT.